This TCR beta chain was sequenced for a study of T-cell memory formation after mild COVID-19. Across the study: TCR clusters largely stayed donor specific.

Study-level findings and limits: Pre-infection memory carried some responding clones, suggesting that cross-reactive memory joined.

This clonotype came up once. Its antigen is undetermined. It was 5'RACE with constant-segment primers that produced the TCR alpha and TCR beta cDNA libraries, which carried sample barcodes and UMIs. TCRdb reprocessed the 5' RACE reads via MiXCR and lists one record per CDR3 protein. The repertoire holds roughly 68,000 distinct CDR3 sequences, around 17% seen once, with around 31% in the top ten. The CDR3 totals 15 residues. CDR1 is SNHLY and CDR2 is FYNNEI in the germline V gene. V gave up 8 bases and J gave up 7 bases; unmatched junction bases: 11. This clonotype was obtained from an adult woman who had mild COVID-19 (a few samples of this study predate the infection). Cell type and time point are not known. The chain uses TRBV2 and TRBJ1-6, with 7 bases identical to TRBD1. Sequencing was carried out using PBMCs or a T cell subset sorted from them (not recorded which). CDR3 sequence (DNA): TGTGCCAGCGATTCGATGGACAGGTTCAATTCACCCCTCCACTTT. It is translated as CASDSMDRFNSPLHF.